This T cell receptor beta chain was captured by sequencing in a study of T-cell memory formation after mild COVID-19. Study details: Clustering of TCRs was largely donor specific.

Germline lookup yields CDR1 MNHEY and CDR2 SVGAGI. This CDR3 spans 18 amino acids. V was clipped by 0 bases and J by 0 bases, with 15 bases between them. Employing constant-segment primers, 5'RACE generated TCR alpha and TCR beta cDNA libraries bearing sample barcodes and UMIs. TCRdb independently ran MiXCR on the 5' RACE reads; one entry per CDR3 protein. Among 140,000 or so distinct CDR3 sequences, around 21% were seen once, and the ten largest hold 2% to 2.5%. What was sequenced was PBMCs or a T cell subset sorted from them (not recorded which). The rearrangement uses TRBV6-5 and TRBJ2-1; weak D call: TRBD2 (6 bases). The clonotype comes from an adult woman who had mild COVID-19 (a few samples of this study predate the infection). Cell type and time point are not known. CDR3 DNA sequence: TGTGCCAGCAGTTACTCCCCCCTGGCGGGATTCTCCTACAATGAGCAGTTCTTC. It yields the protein CASSYSPLAGFSYNEQFF.